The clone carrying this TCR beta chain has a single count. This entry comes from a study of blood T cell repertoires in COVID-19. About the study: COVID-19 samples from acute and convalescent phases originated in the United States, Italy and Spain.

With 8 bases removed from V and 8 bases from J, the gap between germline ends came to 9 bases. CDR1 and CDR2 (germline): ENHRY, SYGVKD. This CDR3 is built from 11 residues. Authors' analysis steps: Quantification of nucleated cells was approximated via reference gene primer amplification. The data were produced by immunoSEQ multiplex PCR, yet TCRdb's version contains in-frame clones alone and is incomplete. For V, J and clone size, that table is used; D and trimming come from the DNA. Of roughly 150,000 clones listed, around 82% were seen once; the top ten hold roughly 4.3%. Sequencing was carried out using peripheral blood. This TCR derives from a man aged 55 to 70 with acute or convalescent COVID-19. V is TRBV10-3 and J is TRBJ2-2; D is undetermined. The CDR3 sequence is CAIRSQGELFF. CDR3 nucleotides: TGTGCCATCCGAAGCCAAGGGGAGCTGTTTTTT.